The next 5 T cell receptor beta chains were all read from a single sample in a study of T cell repertoires in ileal Crohn's disease. Sequencing was performed with immunoSEQ multiplex PCR; in TCRdb, only in-frame clones are kept and a portion is missing. The sample lists under 12,000 clones; 55% to 75% were seen once. Time point indicated: neoterminal ileum biopsy at postoperative endoscopy, about 6 months after surgery. Sequencing was performed on ileal tissue. Receptors were obtained from an adult with Crohn's disease.

This chain uses TRBV18 with TRBJ1-2, with 7 bases that match TRBD1. The J segment lost 0 bases and the V segment lost 3 bases, leaving 10 bases of the junction unmatched. From germline, CDR1 is KGHSH and CDR2 LQKENI. The CDR3 covers 17 residues. CDR3 DNA sequence: TGTGCCAGCTCACCCCAGTCCAGGGGGGAGACTAACTATGGCTACACCTTC. Translated: CASSPQSRGETNYGYTF.

The chain has TRBV19 and TRBJ2-7, with D possibly matching TRBD1 (6 bases). The ends were cut back, 8 bases at V and 4 bases at J, with 9 bases in the middle. The CDR3 has 11 amino acids. Germline CDR1 is LNHDA and CDR2 is SQIVND (reference sequence). The chain's CDR3 is CASGTIYEQYF. The CDR3 bases are TGTGCCAGTGGGACAATTTACGAGCAGTACTTC.

The sample holds a few counts of this clone. The CDR3 region is CASSSLGGSYEQYF. CDR3 bases: TGTGCCAGCAGTTCACTAGGGGGCTCCTACGAGCAGTACTTC. This sequence joins TRBV7-9 and TRBJ2-7; weak D call: TRBD1 (6 bases). With 6 bases removed from V and 0 bases from J, the gap between germline ends came to 12 bases. The CDR3 contains 14 residues. The germline CDR1 and CDR2 sequences are SEHNR and FQNEAQ (reference sequence).

This chain joins TRBV18 and TRBJ2-7, with 10 bases identical to TRBD1. The CDR3 contains 15 residues. Trimming cost V 3 bases and J 4 bases; bases outside gene matches: 6. CDR1 and CDR2 from the germline V gene are KGHSH and LQKENI. This CDR3 is CASSPGTGEPYEQYF. The CDR3 nucleotides are TGTGCCAGCTCACCCGGGACAGGGGAGCCATACGAGCAGTACTTC.

The chain couples TRBV19 to TRBJ2-2; no clear D gene. In germline, CDR1 is LNHDA, CDR2 SQIVND (reference sequence). The CDR3 spans 12 residues. Trimming shortened V by 10 bases and J by 3 bases, and 9 bases separated the two germline ends. CDR3: CATDRDTGELFF. In DNA form, the CDR3 reads TGTGCCACCGATAGAGACACCGGGGAGCTGTTTTTT.